Listed below are T cell receptor beta chains from one sample, sequenced in a study of response to subunit inactivated influenza vaccine. TCRdb re-called the RT-PCR reads with MiXCR, one entry per CDR3 protein. In the table there are hundreds of thousands of distinct CDR3 sequences, approximately 24% of which are singletons. Sequencing was performed on CD4+ T cells sorted from PBMCs, taken 5 days after vaccination. The receptors were gathered from a man in his fifties or sixties who received an inactivated influenza vaccine. CDR3s include the opening cysteine and the closing phenylalanine or tryptophan. The D gene is left open where the match is weak. Clone size is not always given. Where it is, it says once, few, many or a class for expanded clones.

v_call: TRBV15
j_call: TRBJ2-1
clone_size: -
d_call: -
cdr3_nt: TGTGCCACCAGCAGCGACGGAAGCTCCTGCAATGAGCAGTTCTTC
cdr3_aa: CATSSDGSSCNEQFF

v_call: TRBV7-3
j_call: TRBJ2-1
clone_size: few
d_call: TRBD1
cdr3_nt: TGTGCCAGCAGCGCCCGGACAGGGTCGTCCTACAATGAGCAGTTCTTC
cdr3_aa: CASSARTGSSYNEQFF

v_call: TRBV7-2
j_call: TRBJ1-5
clone_size: -
d_call: TRBD1
cdr3_nt: TGTGCCAGCAGCTTACGCCCCCCGGACAGGGGCAATCAGCCCCAGCATTTT
cdr3_aa: CASSLRPPDRGNQPQHF

v_call: TRBV5-8
j_call: TRBJ2-1
clone_size: -
d_call: -
cdr3_nt: TGTGCCAGCAGCTTGCTGGGATCGGATGAGCAGTTCTTC
cdr3_aa: CASSLLGSDEQFF

v_call: TRBV9
j_call: TRBJ2-5
clone_size: -
d_call: -
cdr3_nt: TGTGCCAGCAGCTCCCAGGGCAGGGAACCGACCCAGTACTTC
cdr3_aa: CASSSQGREPTQYF

v_call: TRBV18
j_call: TRBJ2-1
clone_size: -
d_call: TRBD2
cdr3_nt: TGTGCCAGCTCACCATTTGGCGGGGGGGACAATGAGCAGTTCTTC
cdr3_aa: CASSPFGGGDNEQFF

v_call: TRBV29-1
j_call: TRBJ1-1
clone_size: -
d_call: TRBD1
cdr3_nt: TGCAGCGGGGTCCAGGACAGGAATACTGAAGCTTTCTTT
cdr3_aa: CSGVQDRNTEAFF

v_call: TRBV7-2
j_call: TRBJ1-4
clone_size: -
d_call: -
cdr3_nt: TGTGCCAGCAGCTTAGTTGCCACGCAAGGGGAAAAACTGTTTTTT
cdr3_aa: CASSLVATQGEKLFF

v_call: TRBV2
j_call: TRBJ2-7
clone_size: -
d_call: -
cdr3_nt: TGTGCCAGCAGTGGCTATAGGGAGTCCTACGAGCAGTACTTC
cdr3_aa: CASSGYRESYEQYF

v_call: TRBV5-1
j_call: TRBJ1-1
clone_size: few
d_call: TRBD1
cdr3_nt: TGCGCCAGCAGCCCGGGGACAGGACTAAGGGACACTGAAGCTTTCTTT
cdr3_aa: CASSPGTGLRDTEAFF

v_call: TRBV7-2
j_call: TRBJ2-7
clone_size: few
d_call: -
cdr3_nt: TGTGCCAGCAGCGTTTTGGCGAGCGAGCAGTACTTC
cdr3_aa: CASSVLASEQYF

v_call: TRBV10-3
j_call: TRBJ2-6
clone_size: -
d_call: -
cdr3_nt: TGTGCCATCAGTGAGTCGGGGTATCGATCTGGGGCCAACGTCCTGACTTTC
cdr3_aa: CAISESGYRSGANVLTF

v_call: TRBV5-5
j_call: TRBJ1-2
clone_size: -
d_call: TRBD1
cdr3_nt: TGTGCCAGCATCAATCACCCGGGACAGGGAAACTATGGCTACACCTTC
cdr3_aa: CASINHPGQGNYGYTF

v_call: TRBV4-3
j_call: TRBJ1-2
clone_size: -
d_call: -
cdr3_nt: TGCGCCAGCAGCCAAGACGCCAGCCTCTTGGGCTACACCTTC
cdr3_aa: CASSQDASLLGYTF

v_call: TRBV11-1
j_call: TRBJ1-6
clone_size: -
d_call: TRBD1
cdr3_nt: TGTGCCAGCAGCTTAATGTCGTCGGGAACAGGGGCAGGGTCACCCCTCCACTTT
cdr3_aa: CASSLMSSGTGAGSPLHF

v_call: TRBV15
j_call: TRBJ2-5
clone_size: few
d_call: TRBD2
cdr3_nt: TGTGCCACCAGCAGAGGAAGCGGGGGGGCCGGGGAGACCCAGTACTTC
cdr3_aa: CATSRGSGGAGETQYF

v_call: TRBV12-3/TRBV12-4
j_call: TRBJ2-5
clone_size: few
d_call: -
cdr3_nt: TGTGCCAGCAGTTTTGGGCCTAGCCTGGAGACCCAGTACTTC
cdr3_aa: CASSFGPSLETQYF

v_call: TRBV4-3
j_call: TRBJ2-1
clone_size: -
d_call: -
cdr3_nt: TGCGCCAGCAGCCAAGATCTCCTACCGTACAATGAGCAGTTCTTC
cdr3_aa: CASSQDLLPYNEQFF

v_call: TRBV7-9
j_call: TRBJ2-1
clone_size: few
d_call: -
cdr3_nt: TGTGCCAGCAGCTTCAGAGAGAATGAGCAGTTCTTC
cdr3_aa: CASSFRENEQFF

v_call: TRBV12-3/TRBV12-4
j_call: TRBJ2-1
clone_size: -
d_call: -
cdr3_nt: TGTGCCAGCAGTTTAGACAGGCTCCATGAGCAGTTCTTC
cdr3_aa: CASSLDRLHEQFF

v_call: TRBV11-2
j_call: TRBJ2-1
clone_size: few
d_call: TRBD1
cdr3_nt: TGTGCCAGCAGCGGGAACAGGGGTCACAATGAGCAGTTCTTC
cdr3_aa: CASSGNRGHNEQFF

v_call: TRBV4-3
j_call: TRBJ2-1
clone_size: -
d_call: -
cdr3_nt: TGCGCCAGCAGCCAAGTGTTTCCCACAGGGGAGCAGTTCTTC
cdr3_aa: CASSQVFPTGEQFF

v_call: TRBV7-9
j_call: TRBJ1-1
clone_size: -
d_call: -
cdr3_nt: TGTGCCAGCAGCTTAGGCGGGACGGTGAACACTGAAGCTTTCTTT
cdr3_aa: CASSLGGTVNTEAFF

v_call: TRBV6-1
j_call: TRBJ2-7
clone_size: -
d_call: TRBD1
cdr3_nt: TGTGCCAGCAACATGAACCGGGACAGAACCTACGAGCAGTACTTC
cdr3_aa: CASNMNRDRTYEQYF

v_call: TRBV12-3/TRBV12-4
j_call: TRBJ2-1
clone_size: few
d_call: TRBD2
cdr3_nt: TGTGCCAGCAGTATTAGCGGGAGCTCCTACAATGAGCAGTTCTTC
cdr3_aa: CASSISGSSYNEQFF

v_call: TRBV18
j_call: TRBJ2-7
clone_size: once
d_call: TRBD1
cdr3_nt: TGTGCCAGCTCATCCCGGACAGGTCCTACCGAGCAGTACTTC
cdr3_aa: CASSSRTGPTEQYF

v_call: TRBV9
j_call: TRBJ2-1
clone_size: few
d_call: TRBD2
cdr3_nt: TGTGCCAGCAGCGTAGCTAGCGGGAGGACCTCCTACAATGAGCAGTTCTTC
cdr3_aa: CASSVASGRTSYNEQFF

v_call: TRBV11-2
j_call: TRBJ2-2
clone_size: few
d_call: -
cdr3_nt: TGTGCCAGCAGCTTAGATCGCAGTCGGGAGCTGTTTTTT
cdr3_aa: CASSLDRSRELFF

v_call: TRBV5-1
j_call: TRBJ1-4
clone_size: few
d_call: TRBD1
cdr3_nt: TGCGCCAGCAGCTTGGCTGTAACAGGGGGAAAACTGTTTTTT
cdr3_aa: CASSLAVTGGKLFF

v_call: TRBV6-2/TRBV6-3
j_call: TRBJ2-5
clone_size: few
d_call: TRBD2
cdr3_nt: TGTGCCAGCAGTTACATCCCCCCGGGACTAGCGGGAGGTCCCCCCCGGGAGACCCAGTACTTC
cdr3_aa: CASSYIPPGLAGGPPRETQYF

v_call: TRBV28
j_call: TRBJ2-3
clone_size: -
d_call: -
cdr3_nt: TGTGCCAGCAGTCGACCGGGGAGTGGGGCAGATACGCAGTATTTT
cdr3_aa: CASSRPGSGADTQYF

v_call: TRBV12-3/TRBV12-4
j_call: TRBJ2-3
clone_size: once
d_call: TRBD2
cdr3_nt: TGTGCCAGCAGTATAACTAGCGGGGGGGCAACAGATACGCAGTATTTT
cdr3_aa: CASSITSGGATDTQYF

v_call: TRBV3-1
j_call: TRBJ1-6
clone_size: -
d_call: TRBD1
cdr3_nt: TGTGCCAGCAGCCATCGGGACAGGAATTCACCCCTCCACTTT
cdr3_aa: CASSHRDRNSPLHF

v_call: TRBV4-2
j_call: TRBJ2-1
clone_size: few
d_call: TRBD2
cdr3_nt: TGTGCCAGCACCCCTTGGACTAGCGGGGGCCGCAATGAGCAGTTCTTC
cdr3_aa: CASTPWTSGGRNEQFF

v_call: TRBV7-9
j_call: TRBJ1-6
clone_size: -
d_call: -
cdr3_nt: TGTGCCAGCAGCTTAGCGGCGAGCTCCTATAATTCACCCCTCCACTTT
cdr3_aa: CASSLAASSYNSPLHF

v_call: TRBV5-1
j_call: TRBJ2-1
clone_size: -
d_call: -
cdr3_nt: TGCGCCAGCAGCTTGAGGGCTTTGAGGGCCCAGAGCCATGAGCAGTTCTTC
cdr3_aa: CASSLRALRAQSHEQFF

v_call: TRBV7-2
j_call: TRBJ2-1
clone_size: -
d_call: TRBD2
cdr3_nt: TGTGCCAGCAGCTTATCCGCGGGAGGGCACAATGAGCAGTTCTTC
cdr3_aa: CASSLSAGGHNEQFF

v_call: TRBV3-1
j_call: TRBJ2-2
clone_size: -
d_call: TRBD1
cdr3_nt: TGTGCCAGCAGCCAGACAGGGGTGCTTCCCGGGGAGCTGTTTTTT
cdr3_aa: CASSQTGVLPGELFF

v_call: TRBV20-1
j_call: TRBJ2-5
clone_size: few
d_call: TRBD2
cdr3_nt: TGCAGTGCTAGAGACGCGGGGGGACAAGAGACCCAGTACTTC
cdr3_aa: CSARDAGGQETQYF

v_call: TRBV2
j_call: TRBJ2-2
clone_size: few
d_call: -
cdr3_nt: TGTGCCAGCAGGATCAGGGAGACCGGGGAGCTGTTTTTT
cdr3_aa: CASRIRETGELFF

v_call: TRBV7-9
j_call: TRBJ1-1
clone_size: few
d_call: TRBD1
cdr3_nt: TGTGCCAGCAGCTTGAGAGGACAGGGGATTACTGAAGCTTTCTTT
cdr3_aa: CASSLRGQGITEAFF

v_call: TRBV6-5
j_call: TRBJ2-7
clone_size: -
d_call: -
cdr3_nt: TGTGCCAGCAGTTACTCGCTGGGAGCCTTAAGGGACCACGAGCAGTACTTC
cdr3_aa: CASSYSLGALRDHEQYF

v_call: TRBV20-1
j_call: TRBJ1-6
clone_size: -
d_call: TRBD1
cdr3_nt: TGCAGTGCCCAGCGGGACAGGGACTACTATAATTCACCCCTCCACTTT
cdr3_aa: CSAQRDRDYYNSPLHF

v_call: TRBV20-1
j_call: TRBJ1-5
clone_size: -
d_call: TRBD1
cdr3_nt: TGCAGTGCTACGACAGGGAACATCCATCAGCCCCAGCATTTT
cdr3_aa: CSATTGNIHQPQHF

v_call: TRBV29-1
j_call: TRBJ2-5
clone_size: few
d_call: TRBD2
cdr3_nt: TGCAGCGTTGTCGGGAGGGTCAGCGTGACCCAGTACTTC
cdr3_aa: CSVVGRVSVTQYF

v_call: TRBV7-9
j_call: TRBJ2-5
clone_size: few
d_call: -
cdr3_nt: TGTGCCAGCAGCTTAGGGTCTGGGGGCAGAGAGACCCAGTACTTC
cdr3_aa: CASSLGSGGRETQYF

v_call: TRBV5-1
j_call: TRBJ2-3
clone_size: few
d_call: -
cdr3_nt: TGCGCCAGCAGCTTGCAAGGGGGAGATACGCAGTATTTT
cdr3_aa: CASSLQGGDTQYF

v_call: TRBV6-1
j_call: TRBJ1-2
clone_size: many
d_call: -
cdr3_nt: TGTGCCAGCATGAGCTGGGGCGCCGAAGGTGGCTACACCTTC
cdr3_aa: CASMSWGAEGGYTF

v_call: TRBV7-9
j_call: TRBJ2-3
clone_size: -
d_call: TRBD2
cdr3_nt: TGTGCCAGCAGCCGAGGCCGGGACTACCACACAGATACGCAGTATTTT
cdr3_aa: CASSRGRDYHTDTQYF

v_call: TRBV11-2
j_call: TRBJ1-2
clone_size: once
d_call: TRBD1
cdr3_nt: TGTGCCAGCAGCTTAAGGGGACAGGGATGGACTAACTATGGCTACACCTTC
cdr3_aa: CASSLRGQGWTNYGYTF

v_call: TRBV5-5
j_call: TRBJ2-1
clone_size: few
d_call: -
cdr3_nt: TGTGCCAGCAGCTTTGTGGTTCAGAATGAGCAGTTCTTC
cdr3_aa: CASSFVVQNEQFF

v_call: TRBV2
j_call: TRBJ2-4
clone_size: -
d_call: TRBD1
cdr3_nt: TGTGCCAGCGGACAGGACGAAAACATTCAGTACTTC
cdr3_aa: CASGQDENIQYF

v_call: TRBV29-1
j_call: TRBJ1-2
clone_size: few
d_call: TRBD1
cdr3_nt: TGCAGCGTTGGTAGCGGGACAGGTCCTTATGGCTACACCTTC
cdr3_aa: CSVGSGTGPYGYTF

v_call: TRBV11-2
j_call: TRBJ2-7
clone_size: -
d_call: TRBD2
cdr3_nt: TGTGCCAGCAGCTCTATAGCGGGGGGGCCCGAGCAGTACTTC
cdr3_aa: CASSSIAGGPEQYF